This entry lists 30 T cell receptor beta chains sequenced from one sample in a study of T cell responses to AZD1222 COVID-19 vaccine. Data came from immunoSEQ multiplex PCR; TCRdb stores just in-frame clones and leaves some out. The data hold about 100,000 clones, with about 93% observed a single time. The specimen was peripheral blood, collected on day 0 of AZD1222 vaccination. The receptor set was obtained from an adult in good health.

The chain links TRBV9 to TRBJ2-6; 7 nucleotides align to TRBD1. Germline loops: CDR1 SGDLS, CDR2 YYNGEE. This CDR3 has 17 amino acids. Trimming at V came to 4 bases and at J to 0 bases, leaving 7 bases not matched to a gene. CDR3 coding DNA: TGTGCCAGCAGCCTCCCAAGGGACAGCTCTGGGGCCAACGTCCTGACTTTC. Translation: CASSLPRDSSGANVLTF. Drawing the rest from reference TRBV9 and TRBJ2-6, the complete variable domain is DSGVTQTPKHLITATGQRVTLRCSPRSGDLSVYWYQQSLDQGLQFLIQYYNGEERAKGNILERFSAQQFPDLHSELNLSSLELGDSALYFCASSLPRDSSGANVLTFGAGSRLTVL.

The chain employs TRBV19 and TRBJ1-5, with D perhaps TRBD1 (5 bases). This CDR3 comprises 15 residues. Trimming stripped 4 bases from V and 3 bases from J, with 13 bases between. Germline CDR1 LNHDA, CDR2 SQIVND (reference sequence). The chain's CDR3 is CASSTTGANNQPQHF. CDR3 nucleotides: TGTGCCAGTAGTACCACAGGAGCTAACAATCAGCCCCAGCATTTT.

J is TRBJ1-1 and V is TRBV12-5; 7 bases are a match to TRBD1. CDR3 length: 13 residues. Trimming removed 9 bases from V and 1 base from J; junction bases left unmatched: 5. The germline V gene encodes CDR1 LGHNT and CDR2 FRNRAP. The CDR3 spells CASQGGRNTEAFF. The CDR3 nucleotides are TGTGCTAGCCAGGGGGGCAGGAACACTGAAGCTTTCTTT. The whole variable domain, remainder taken from reference TRBV12-5 and TRBJ1-1, is DARVTQTPRHKVTEMGQEVTMRCQPILGHNTVFWYRQTMMQGLELLAYFRNRAPLDDSGMPKDRFSAEMPDATLATLKIQPSEPRDSAVYFCASQGGRNTEAFFGQGTRLTVV.

The V and J genes are TRBV18 and TRBJ2-3; 7 bases map to TRBD2. The CDR3 runs to 13 residues. Germline values: CDR1 KGHSH, CDR2 LQKENI. The junction had 1 base not matched to a gene; V was cut back by 2 bases and J by 5 bases. The CDR3 here is CASSPGGGDTQYF. The CDR3 DNA reads as TGTGCCAGCTCACCAGGGGGGGGAGATACGCAGTATTTT.

The CDR3 here is CASSIDPQGWAGELFF. In DNA, the CDR3 is TGTGCCAGTAGTATAGATCCACAGGGTTGGGCCGGGGAGCTGTTTTTT. This chain joins TRBV19 and TRBJ2-2; a weak D match, TRBD1 (6 bases). V was pared by 0 bases and J by 6 bases, with 14 bases between. Germline V gives CDR1 LNHDA, CDR2 SQIVND (reference sequence). The CDR3 is 16 residues long.

The J gene is TRBJ2-3, the V gene TRBV2, with TRBD1 as a possible D gene (5 bases). Between the trimmed V and J ends, which lost 6 bases and 3 bases, there was a span of 13 bases. CDR1 is SNHLY and CDR2 is FYNNEI in the germline V gene. The CDR3 contains 14 residues. The CDR3 is CASRHPGLTDTQYF. As DNA, the CDR3 is TGTGCCAGCAGGCACCCAGGGCTTACAGATACGCAGTATTTT.

The chain recombines TRBV28 with TRBJ2-3; D not resolved. The V end lost 3 bases, the J end lost 0 bases, and 10 bases lay between the germline ends. CDR3 length: 15 amino acids. Germline V lookup: CDR1 MDHEN, CDR2 SYDVKM. CDR3 coding DNA: TGTGCCAGCAGTTTTGGTTCGGAGAGCACAGATACGCAGTATTTT. Translation: CASSFGSESTDTQYF.

The chain employs TRBV9 and TRBJ1-5; D is unclear. The length of the CDR3 is 15 residues. CDR1 is SGDLS, CDR2 YYNGEE, per germline. The V gene lost 0 bases and the J gene lost 4 bases, with 11 bases spanning the gap. CDR3 amino acids: CASSVDWGGNQPQHF. In DNA form, the CDR3 reads TGTGCCAGCAGCGTAGACTGGGGAGGGAATCAGCCCCAGCATTTT. Drawing the rest from reference TRBV9 and TRBJ1-5, the complete variable domain is DSGVTQTPKHLITATGQRVTLRCSPRSGDLSVYWYQQSLDQGLQFLIQYYNGEERAKGNILERFSAQQFPDLHSELNLSSLELGDSALYFCASSVDWGGNQPQHFGDGTRLSIL.

This clone was detected once. The chain couples TRBV7-2 to TRBJ1-3; no definite D call. This CDR3 has 14 amino acids. Germline V gene sequence: CDR1 SGHTA, CDR2 FQGNSA. V was clipped by 9 bases and J by 2 bases, with 14 bases between them. CDR3 in amino acids: CASVMGIAGNTIYF. The CDR3 DNA follows: TGTGCCAGTGTTATGGGGATAGCTGGAAACACCATATATTTT. The variable domain in full, completed from reference TRBV7-2 and TRBJ1-3, reads GAGVSQSPSNKVTEKGKDVELRCDPISGHTALYWYRQSLGQGLEFLIYFQGNSAPDKSGLPSDRFSAERTGGSVSTLTIQRTQQEDSAVYLCASVMGIAGNTIYFGEGSWLTVV.

The rearrangement uses TRBV12-5 and TRBJ1-2, with 9 bases that match TRBD1. Germline V lookup: CDR1 LGHNT, CDR2 FRNRAP. V lost 6 bases to trimming and J lost 8 bases; unmatched junction nucleotides: 7. The CDR3 contains 13 residues. The chain's CDR3 is CASGRTGGEGYTF. CDR3 nucleotides: TGTGCTAGTGGGCGCACAGGGGGCGAAGGCTACACCTTC.

The chain combines TRBV16 with TRBJ1-2; tentative D call: TRBD1 (5 bases). The CDR3 has 14 amino acids. The germline V and J ends were trimmed by 0 bases and 8 bases, with 13 bases remaining between them. Germline CDR1 and CDR2: KGHSY and FQNENV. The CDR3 reads CASSQSRGVEGYTF. For the CDR3, the DNA is TGTGCCAGCAGCCAATCAAGAGGGGTTGAGGGCTACACCTTC.

This sequence joins TRBV29-1 and TRBJ1-5; 7 positions agree with TRBD1. The V gene's germline CDR1 is SQVTM and CDR2 ANQGSEA. Trimming removed 4 bases from V and 5 bases from J; junction bases left unmatched: 5. The CDR3 spans 13 residues. The CDR3 here is CSVGGQGDQPQHF. The CDR3 DNA follows: TGCAGCGTTGGTGGGCAGGGGGATCAGCCCCAGCATTTT. Using reference TRBV29-1 and TRBJ1-5 for the parts outside the CDR3, the full variable domain is SAVISQKPSRDICQRGTSLTIQCQVDSQVTMMFWYRQQPGQSLTLIATANQGSEATYESGFVIDKFPISRPNLTFSTLTVSNMSPEDSSIYLCSVGGQGDQPQHFGDGTRLSIL.

CDR3 residues: CSARLADTQYF. The CDR3 DNA reads as TGCAGTGCTAGATTGGCAGATACGCAGTATTTT. The rearrangement links TRBV20-1 to TRBJ2-3, with D unclear. Looked up from germline, CDR1 is DFQATT and CDR2 is SNEGSKA (reference sequence). The CDR3 is made up of 11 amino acids. V was shortened by 2 bases and J by 4 bases, with 4 bases between the two germline ends.

The chain employs TRBV11-2 and TRBJ2-5, with 7 bases identical to TRBD2. Losses at the gene ends were 10 bases for V and 3 bases for J; bases not matched to a gene: 11. The CDR3 sequence is 14 residues long. The germline CDR1 and CDR2 sequences are SGHAT and FQNNGV. The CDR3 loop reads CATGDYSQKETQYF. DNA for the CDR3: TGTGCCACTGGGGACTACTCACAAAAAGAGACCCAGTACTTC.

The genes are TRBV2 and TRBJ2-2, with a possible D match to TRBD1 (6 bases). The CDR3 spans 16 residues. V was shortened by 0 bases and J by 5 bases, with 13 bases between the two germline ends. CDR1 is SNHLY and CDR2 is FYNNEI in the germline V gene. The CDR3 DNA sequence: TGTGCCAGCAGTGAAGCGCTTCGGCAGGGGACCGGGGAGCTGTTTTTT. This codes for CASSEALRQGTGELFF.

This clone has more than one count but fewer than ten. The gene calls are TRBV6-5 and TRBJ1-2; a possible D gene is TRBD1 (6 bases). CDR1 and CDR2 (germline): MNHEY, SVGAGI. The CDR3 totals 13 residues. Trimming cost V 6 bases and J 7 bases, with 15 bases left between them. The CDR3 sequence is CASSGTGQRGYTF. The CDR3, as DNA: TGTGCCAGCAGCGGCACGGGACAACGTGGCTACACCTTC.

The genes are TRBV4-1 and TRBJ2-5, with D tentatively TRBD1 (6 bases). The V end lost 0 bases, the J end lost 5 bases, and 19 bases lay between the germline ends. Germline loops: CDR1 MGHRA, CDR2 YSYEKL. The length of the CDR3 is 17 residues. CDR3 amino acids: CASSQDPTGKGWETQYF. DNA of the CDR3: TGCGCCAGCAGCCAAGACCCAACAGGGAAAGGGTGGGAGACCCAGTACTTC.

This chain joins TRBV28 and TRBJ2-5, with 12 bases fitting TRBD2. With 5 bases clipped from V and 5 bases from J, the junction kept 6 bases outside the gene matches. Germline CDR1 reads MDHEN; CDR2 reads SYDVKM. There are 15 residues in the CDR3. This chain's CDR3 is CASSVLAGGLETQYF. In DNA form, the CDR3 reads TGTGCCAGCAGTGTTCTAGCGGGAGGGTTGGAGACCCAGTACTTC.

The gene calls are TRBV5-1 and TRBJ1-5; 8 nucleotides match TRBD1. V lost 6 bases to trimming and J lost 6 bases; unmatched junction nucleotides: 8. CDR1 is SGHRS, CDR2 YFSETQ, per germline. CDR3 size: 14 residues. In DNA, the CDR3 is TGCGCCAGCAATGGGAGACAGGGGTTTCAGCCCCAGCATTTT. Translated, it gives CASNGRQGFQPQHF. The full variable domain, its missing parts supplied by reference TRBV5-1 and TRBJ1-5, is KAGVTQTPRYLIKTRGQQVTLSCSPISGHRSVSWYQQTPGQGLQFLFEYFSETQRNKGNFPGRFSGRQFSNSRSEMNVSTLELGDSALYLCASNGRQGFQPQHFGDGTRLSIL.

This chain joins TRBV28 and TRBJ1-5; TRBD1 aligns across 9 bases. Looked up from germline, CDR1 is MDHEN and CDR2 is SYDVKM. The junction had 6 bases not matched to a gene; V was cut back by 10 bases and J by 5 bases. CDR3 size: 13 residues. The CDR3 is CATRQGGDQPQHF. In nucleotides, the CDR3 is TGTGCCACCCGACAGGGGGGCGATCAGCCCCAGCATTTT.

The gene calls are TRBV3-1 (or the pseudogene TRBV3-2) and TRBJ2-3, with TRBD2 matching 15 bases. The V gene's germline CDR1 is LGHDT and CDR2 YNNKEL (reference sequence). The CDR3 consists of 15 residues. With 4 bases clipped from V and 5 bases from J, the junction kept 1 base outside the gene matches. This CDR3 is CASSLGLAGGDTQYF. The CDR3, as DNA: TGTGCCAGCAGCCTGGGACTAGCGGGAGGAGATACGCAGTATTTT.

This chain connects TRBV9 to TRBJ1-6; D uncertain. Trimming removed 2 bases at V and 10 bases at J, with 10 bases between. The germline gives CDR1 SGDLS, CDR2 YYNGEE. This CDR3 region has 13 residues. CDR3 sequence (DNA): TGTGCCAGCAGCGTGAGGGTGGGGTCACCCCTCCACTTT. This codes for CASSVRVGSPLHF.

The chain couples TRBV6-1 to TRBJ2-1; D not certain. V was pared by 2 bases and J by 0 bases, with 14 bases between. The CDR3 covers 17 residues. Germline loops: CDR1 MNHNS, CDR2 SASEGT. The CDR3 spells CASSEWIRADSYNEQFF. Written as DNA, the CDR3 is TGTGCCAGCAGTGAATGGATTAGGGCTGACTCCTACAATGAGCAGTTCTTC.

The J gene is TRBJ1-2, the V gene TRBV19; no definite D call. This CDR3 spans 13 amino acids. V lost 6 bases and J lost 5, with 13 bases in between. CDR1 and CDR2 from the germline V gene are LNHDA and SQIVND (reference sequence). CDR3 region: CASRPGAIYGYTF. The CDR3 DNA sequence: TGTGCCAGTAGACCAGGCGCGATATATGGCTACACCTTC.

V is TRBV7-2 and J is TRBJ1-4; 10 bases are shared with TRBD1. The CDR3 contains 17 residues. V dropped 3 bases and J dropped 6; count of bases not matched to a gene: 10. Germline CDR1 is SGHTA and CDR2 is FQGNSA. The CDR3 bases are TGTGCCAGCAGCTTCGGGAGATCGGGGACAGGGGATGAAAAACTGTTTTTT. This translates into CASSFGRSGTGDEKLFF.

The rearrangement uses TRBV2 and TRBJ1-2, with 10 nucleotides matching TRBD1. J gave up 4 bases and V 7 bases, and 12 bases lay outside the gene matches. The CDR3 length is 16 residues. Germline CDR1 is SNHLY and CDR2 is FYNNEI. The CDR3 reads CASIYNPRDRGYGYTF. The CDR3 coding sequence is TGTGCCAGCATTTATAACCCCCGGGACAGGGGCTATGGCTACACCTTC.

The chain is built from TRBV7-9 and TRBJ2-1; 10 nucleotides match TRBD2. The ends lost 6 bases at V and 5 bases at J; junction bases unmatched: 7. The CDR3 runs 15 residues. CDR1 is SEHNR, CDR2 FQNEAQ, per germline (reference sequence). CDR3 sequence: CASRPTSGAHNEQFF. As DNA, the CDR3 is TGTGCCAGCAGACCTACTAGCGGGGCCCACAATGAGCAGTTCTTC.

The V gene is TRBV10-3, the J gene TRBJ2-1; D may be TRBD2 (7 bases). The CDR3 consists of 16 residues. CDR1 is ENHRY, CDR2 SYGVKD, per germline. V shed 6 bases and J shed 7 bases, with 22 bases lying between them. The CDR3 bases are TGTGCCATCAGGGTCGAGGGGGGGAGAATTTCGAATGAGCAGTTCTTC. Translation gives CAIRVEGGRISNEQFF.

The chain is built from TRBV5-6 and TRBJ2-7; 10 nucleotides match TRBD2. The junction had 7 bases not matched to a gene; V was cut back by 4 bases and J by 6 bases. The CDR3 runs 14 residues. The germline V gene encodes CDR1 SGHDT and CDR2 YYEEEE. The DNA for the CDR3 is TGTGCCAGCAGCCAGACTAGCGGGTCCGTCGAGCAGTACTTC. Amino acids: CASSQTSGSVEQYF. Supplemented by reference TRBV5-6 and TRBJ2-7, the full variable domain reads DAGVTQSPTHLIKTRGQQVTLRCSPKSGHDTVSWYQQALGQGPQFIFQYYEEEERQRGNFPDRFSGHQFPNYSSELNVNALLLGDSALYLCASSQTSGSVEQYFGPGTRLTVT.

This sequence joins TRBV9 and TRBJ2-6; TRBD1 matches at 9 bases. The CDR3 loop spans 17 amino acids. V was pared by 3 bases and J by 4 bases, with 8 bases of the junction left unmatched. The germline CDR1 and CDR2 sequences are SGDLS and YYNGEE. The CDR3 DNA reads TGTGCCAGCAGCGCCTCAAGGACAGGGGCCGGGGCCAACGTCCTGACTTTC. Amino acids: CASSASRTGAGANVLTF.